These 25 T cell receptor beta chains share one sample of origin, sequenced in a study of blood T cells in healthy people across ages. Using a J-beta primer mix together with a sample-barcoded 5' primer, a second PCR was run for roughly 6 to 11 cycles. TCRdb independently ran MiXCR on the 5' RACE reads; one entry per CDR3 protein. This sample yields about 1,000,000 distinct CDR3 sequences, of which under 55% are seen a single time; 18% belongs to the top ten. Sequences were obtained from blood. The source is a woman aged 60-70 years in good health.

The chain has TRBV29-1 and TRBJ2-7; TRBD2 aligns across 14 bases. The CDR3 contains 14 residues. The germline CDR1 and CDR2 sequences are SQVTM and ANQGSEA. The CDR3 reads CNGGLAGAGDEQYF. The CDR3 DNA sequence: TGCAACGGGGGACTAGCGGGAGCAGGGGACGAGCAGTACTTC.

The chain joins TRBV7-2 to TRBJ2-7; D is possibly TRBD2 (6 bases). The CDR3 spans 14 residues. Trimming shortened V by 7 bases and J by 6 bases, and 19 bases separated the two germline ends. CDR1 SGHTA and CDR2 FQGNSA come from the germline V gene. The CDR3 here is CASTPPGVRLEQYF. The DNA of the CDR3 is TGTGCCAGCACCCCCCCGGGAGTCCGACTCGAGCAGTACTTC. The variable domain in full, with the rest retrieved from reference TRBV7-2 and TRBJ2-7, is GAGVSQSPSNKVTEKGKDVELRCDPISGHTALYWYRQSLGQGLEFLIYFQGNSAPDKSGLPSDRFSAERTGGSVSTLTIQRTQQEDSAVYLCASTPPGVRLEQYFGPGTRLTVT.

In this sample, this clonotype turned up a few times. The chain combines TRBV29-1 with TRBJ2-2, with 8 positions matching TRBD2. V was pared by 7 bases and J by 4 bases, with 5 bases of the junction left unmatched. The CDR3 contains 13 residues. Germline values: CDR1 SQVTM, CDR2 ANQGSEA. The CDR3 spells CSGRTSGTGELFF. The DNA for the CDR3 is TGCAGCGGCCGAACTAGCGGCACCGGGGAGCTGTTTTTT.

The rearrangement uses TRBV2 and TRBJ2-3; no firm D call. The germline V gene encodes CDR1 SNHLY and CDR2 FYNNEI. CDR3 size: 13 residues. The V end lost 2 bases, the J end lost 4 bases, and 7 bases lay between the germline ends. The CDR3 loop is CASSENFPDTQYF. The CDR3 DNA follows: TGTGCCAGCAGTGAAAACTTCCCAGATACGCAGTATTTT.

The chain joins TRBV2 to TRBJ2-7; 9 nucleotides agree with TRBD1. CDR1 is SNHLY and CDR2 is FYNNEI in the germline V gene. The J segment lost 5 bases and the V segment lost 6 bases, leaving 8 bases of the junction unmatched. The CDR3 spans 14 residues. The CDR3 loop reads CASRWTGAVDEQYF. The CDR3 bases are TGTGCCAGCAGATGGACAGGGGCTGTGGACGAGCAGTACTTC.

This clonotype was counted once. The CDR3, as DNA: TGTGCCAGCAGTTCGAGCGGGAGAGCCGGGGAGCTGTTTTTT. Encoded protein: CASSSSGRAGELFF. This chain links TRBV12-3 or TRBV12-4 with TRBJ2-2, with 8 bases that match TRBD2. The length of the CDR3 is 14 residues. The V and J ends lost 4 bases and 6 bases, in that order; junction bases with no gene match: 4.

This clonotype was seen only a few times. V is TRBV7-2 and J is TRBJ2-4; 7 bases agree with TRBD2. CDR1 SGHTA and CDR2 FQGNSA come from the germline V gene. The CDR3 is 17 amino acids. Trimming removed 7 bases from V and 5 bases from J; junction bases left unmatched: 17. CDR3 sequence (DNA): TGTGCCAGCAACCAGAGATCCAGGGAGGGCCTAGAAAACATTCAGTACTTC. It translates to CASNQRSREGLENIQYF.

The V and J genes are TRBV12-3 or TRBV12-4 and TRBJ2-7; D gene unclear. There are 13 residues in the CDR3. V was shortened by 5 bases and J by 4 bases, with 12 bases between the two germline ends. In DNA, the CDR3 is TGTGCCAGCAGTAAGTCGGATAATTACGAGCAGTACTTC. It codes for CASSKSDNYEQYF.

This clonotype was counted only a few times. This chain links TRBV14 with TRBJ2-3, with TRBD2 matching 10 bases. The CDR3 contains 16 residues. Looked up from germline, CDR1 is SGHDN and CDR2 is FVKESK. After removal of 2 bases from V and 2 bases from J, the junction contained 4 bases not matched to a gene. CDR3 in amino acids: CASSQLAGANTDTQYF. CDR3 sequence (DNA): TGTGCCAGCAGCCAACTAGCGGGAGCTAACACAGATACGCAGTATTTT.

The rearrangement links TRBV7-3 to TRBJ2-1, with TRBD2 matching over 8 bases. The CDR3 has 12 amino acids. The J segment lost 15 bases and the V segment lost 5 bases, leaving 9 bases of the junction unmatched. Germline CDR1 reads SGHTA; CDR2 reads FQGTGA. CDR3 nucleotides: TGTGCCAGCAGCGCGCAAGCGGGAGTCTGGTTCTTC. It specifies CASSAQAGVWFF.

In regard to this clonotype: No conserved phenylalanine or tryptophan ends this CDR3, so it is likely a read error. The chain recombines TRBV6-4 with TRBJ2-4, with 7 positions matching TRBD2. In germline, CDR1 is MRHNA, CDR2 SNTAGT. Germline trimming cut 4 bases from V and 8 bases from J; bases unmatched to any gene: 5. This CDR3 is built from 13 residues. The CDR3 DNA is TGTGCCAGCAGTGTAGGGGCGGGGGACATTCAGTACTAC. Its translation is CASSVGAGDIQYY.

V gene TRBV6-5 combines with J gene TRBJ2-2; no clear D. CDR1 is MNHEY, CDR2 SVGAGI, per germline. V dropped 7 bases and J dropped 1 base, with 10 bases sitting between them. The CDR3 runs 14 residues. The CDR3 DNA reads as TGTGCCAGCACCAGAGGCAGGAACACCGGGGAGCTGTTTTTT. Translation: CASTRGRNTGELFF.

The chain couples TRBV6-2 or TRBV6-3 to TRBJ2-2, with D unclear. This CDR3 spans 14 amino acids. V was cut by 0 bases and J by 4 bases, with 6 bases left in between. Germline-derived CDR1 and CDR2 are MNHEY and SVGEGT. CDR3 coding DNA: TGTGCCAGCAGTTACTCTCAATTCACCGGGGAGCTGTTTTTT. This encodes CASSYSQFTGELFF.

This clonotype was counted only a few times. The rearrangement uses TRBV7-3 and TRBJ2-3, with 8 bases aligning to TRBD2. This CDR3 contains 16 residues. V trimming: 1 base; J trimming: 6 bases; junction bases outside the gene matches: 9. Germline CDR1 is SGHTA and CDR2 is FQGTGA. This CDR3 is CASSLRGGRPRDTQYF. The CDR3 DNA reads as TGTGCCAGCAGCTTAAGGGGCGGGAGGCCTCGGGATACGCAGTATTTT.

With regard to this clonotype: The germline gene is not matched at one end of the junction; a read error may be the cause. The chain is built from TRBV7-9 and TRBJ2-5; D is uncertain. CDR1 and CDR2 from the germline V gene are SEHNR and FQNEAQ (reference sequence). The CDR3 consists of 11 residues. The CDR3 sequence is CASILVETQYF. CDR3 coding DNA: TGTGCCAGCATCTTAGTAGAGACCCAGTACTTC.

This clonotype was seen many times. One end of the junction is discordant with germline, which a read error may explain. CDR3 in DNA: TGCGCCAGCAGCTTCGGACTAGCGGGAGCAGATACGCAGTATTTT. Translation: CASSFGLAGADTQYF. The rearrangement links TRBV11-2 to TRBJ2-3; 13 positions match TRBD2. The CDR3 sequence is 15 residues long. Per germline, CDR1 SGHAT and CDR2 FQNNGV.

The sample holds a few counts of this clonotype. The CDR3: CASNGLGRYNEQFF. DNA of the CDR3: TGTGCCAGCAACGGACTAGGCCGATACAATGAGCAGTTCTTC. The J gene is TRBJ2-1, the V gene TRBV27; TRBD2 matches 7 bases. Germline V gene sequence: CDR1 MNHEY, CDR2 SMNVEV (reference sequence). V gave up 7 bases and J gave up 4 bases; unmatched junction bases: 7. The CDR3 has 14 amino acids.

The sample holds a few counts of this clonotype. The V call is TRBV7-9, the J call TRBJ2-7; 9 bases align to TRBD2. The CDR3 runs 14 residues. CDR1 and CDR2 from the germline V gene are SEHNR and FQNEAQ (reference sequence). With 7 bases clipped from V and 0 bases from J, the junction kept 4 bases outside the gene matches. The chain's CDR3 is CASTSGRTSYEQYF. The CDR3 DNA reads TGTGCCAGCACCAGCGGGAGGACCTCCTACGAGCAGTACTTC.

The chain couples TRBV20-1 to TRBJ2-1; the D is unclear. The CDR3 has 13 residues. V shed 0 bases and J shed 4 bases, with 7 bases lying between them. Germline V gene lookup returns CDR1 DFQATT and CDR2 SNEGSKA (reference sequence). CDR3 residues: CSAREVDYNEQFF. CDR3 sequence (DNA): TGCAGTGCTAGAGAGGTGGATTACAATGAGCAGTTCTTC.

The CDR3 DNA reads as TGCAGTGCTCCCAACCTGATATCGGACAATGAGCAGTTCTTC. Its translation: CSAPNLISDNEQFF. The chain has TRBV20-1 and TRBJ2-1; D is unresolved. V was trimmed by 5 bases and J by 5 bases, leaving 16 bases between them. Germline V gene data show CDR1 as DFQATT and CDR2 as SNEGSKA (reference sequence). The CDR3 extends over 14 amino acids.

V is TRBV10-3 and J is TRBJ1-2; no clear D gene. This CDR3 has 15 residues. Per germline, CDR1 ENHRY and CDR2 SYGVKD. Between the trimmed V and J ends, which lost 0 bases and 6 bases, there was a span of 14 bases. For the CDR3, the DNA is TGTGCCATCAGTGAGTCTGTGACAAACTTCAATGGCTACACCTTC. This translates into CAISESVTNFNGYTF.

This clonotype was observed a single time. The chain joins TRBV6-2 or TRBV6-3 to TRBJ2-3, with D perhaps TRBD1 or TRBD2 (5 bases each). V was clipped by 6 bases and J by 4 bases, with 29 bases between them. The germline V gene encodes CDR1 MNHEY and CDR2 SVGEGT. This CDR3 is built from 19 residues. CDR3 sequence: CASSWTGTLESMSADTQYF. The CDR3, as DNA: TGTGCCAGCAGCTGGACCGGGACCTTGGAATCGATGAGCGCAGATACGCAGTATTTT.

This clonotype was detected a few times. The rearrangement joins TRBV5-1 to TRBJ2-7; tentatively, D is TRBD2 (5 bases). Germline assignment: CDR1 SGHRS and CDR2 YFSETQ. V lost 1 base to trimming and J lost 4 bases, with 9 bases between them. CDR3 size: 13 residues. CDR3 amino acids: CASSLWGDYEQYF. The CDR3 DNA is TGCGCCAGCAGCTTGTGGGGAGATTACGAGCAGTACTTC.

This clonotype has only a few counts. The CDR3, as DNA: TGCAGTGCAACCAGGGGAATCGACGAGCAGTACTTC. Translation: CSATRGIDEQYF. The chain employs TRBV20-1 and TRBJ2-7; D possibly corresponds to TRBD1 (6 bases). The germline V gene encodes CDR1 DFQATT and CDR2 SNEGSKA (reference sequence). V was clipped by 6 bases and J by 5 bases, with 14 bases between them. The CDR3 runs 12 residues.

Comments on this clonotype: A read error may be the cause here, since a much bigger clone is one base away. This chain connects TRBV20-1 to TRBJ2-5; the D call may be TRBD1 or TRBD2 (5 bases each). Germline V lookup: CDR1 DFQATT, CDR2 SNEGSKA (reference sequence). The CDR3 totals 14 residues. With 3 bases removed from V and 2 bases from J, the gap between germline ends came to 13 bases. The CDR3 coding sequence is TGCAGTGCTAGTGGGGCTAGCCCTCAAGAGACCCAGTACTTC. This translates into CSASGASPQETQYF.